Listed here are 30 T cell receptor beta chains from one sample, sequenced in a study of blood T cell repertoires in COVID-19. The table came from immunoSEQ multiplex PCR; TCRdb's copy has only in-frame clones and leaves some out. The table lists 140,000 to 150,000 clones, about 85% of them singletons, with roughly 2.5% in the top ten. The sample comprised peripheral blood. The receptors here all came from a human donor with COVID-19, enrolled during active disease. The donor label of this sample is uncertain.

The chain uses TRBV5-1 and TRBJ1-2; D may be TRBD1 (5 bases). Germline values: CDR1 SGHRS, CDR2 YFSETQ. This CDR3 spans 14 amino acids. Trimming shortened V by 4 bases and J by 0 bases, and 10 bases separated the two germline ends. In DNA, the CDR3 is TGCGCCAGCAGCCCGGACACAACTAACTATGGCTACACCTTC. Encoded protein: CASSPDTTNYGYTF.

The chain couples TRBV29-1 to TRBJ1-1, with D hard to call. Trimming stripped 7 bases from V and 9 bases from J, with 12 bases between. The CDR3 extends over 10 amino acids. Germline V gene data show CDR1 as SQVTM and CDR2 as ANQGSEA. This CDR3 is CSAPAYKAFF. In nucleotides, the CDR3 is TGCAGCGCACCAGCGTATAAAGCTTTCTTT.

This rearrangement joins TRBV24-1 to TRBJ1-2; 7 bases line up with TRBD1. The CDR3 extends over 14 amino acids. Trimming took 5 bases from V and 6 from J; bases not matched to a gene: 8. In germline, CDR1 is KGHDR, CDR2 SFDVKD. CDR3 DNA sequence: TGTGCCACCAGTGCTGCCGACAGGGAAAATGGCTACACCTTC. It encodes CATSAADRENGYTF.

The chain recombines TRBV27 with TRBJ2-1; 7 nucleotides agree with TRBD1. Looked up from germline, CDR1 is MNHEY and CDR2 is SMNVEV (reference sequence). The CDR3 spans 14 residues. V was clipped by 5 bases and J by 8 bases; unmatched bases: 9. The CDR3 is CASSPSTGIYEQFF. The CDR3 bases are TGTGCCAGCAGTCCATCGACAGGGATCTATGAGCAGTTCTTC.

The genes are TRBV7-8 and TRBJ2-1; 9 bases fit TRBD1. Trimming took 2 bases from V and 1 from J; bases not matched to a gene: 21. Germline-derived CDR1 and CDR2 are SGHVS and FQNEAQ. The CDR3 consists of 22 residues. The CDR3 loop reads CASSLTPGTGHTLTGSYNEQFF. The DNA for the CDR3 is TGTGCCAGCAGCTTAACCCCGGGGACAGGGCACACCCTGACCGGGTCCTACAATGAGCAGTTCTTC.

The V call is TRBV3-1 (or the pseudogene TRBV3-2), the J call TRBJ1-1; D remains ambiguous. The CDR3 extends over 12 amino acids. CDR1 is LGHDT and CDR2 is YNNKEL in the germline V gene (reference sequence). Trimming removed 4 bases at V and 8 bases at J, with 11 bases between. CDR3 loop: CASSRFPEEAFF. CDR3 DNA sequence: TGTGCCAGCAGCCGGTTCCCCGAGGAAGCTTTCTTT.

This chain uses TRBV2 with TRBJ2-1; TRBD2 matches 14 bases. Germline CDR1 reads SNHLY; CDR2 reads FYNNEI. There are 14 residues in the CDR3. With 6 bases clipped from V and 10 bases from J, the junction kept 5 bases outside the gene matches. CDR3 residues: CASSTGLAGGEQFF. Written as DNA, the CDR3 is TGTGCCAGCAGCACCGGACTAGCGGGAGGAGAGCAGTTCTTC.

CDR3 nucleotides: TGTGCCAGCAGCTTAAAGTGGCAGAATAATTCACCCCTCCACTTT. Residues: CASSLKWQNNSPLHF. The genes are TRBV13 and TRBJ1-6; D is undetermined. V was shortened by 2 bases and J by 5 bases, with 10 bases between the two germline ends. CDR3 length: 15 amino acids. CDR1 is PRHDT and CDR2 is FYEKMQ in the germline V gene (reference sequence).

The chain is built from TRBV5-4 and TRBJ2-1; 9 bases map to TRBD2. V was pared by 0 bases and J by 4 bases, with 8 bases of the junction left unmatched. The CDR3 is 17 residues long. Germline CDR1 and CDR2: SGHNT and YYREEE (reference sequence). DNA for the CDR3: TGTGCCAGCAGCTTGGGGGCTAGCGGGGATTTATACAATGAGCAGTTCTTC. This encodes CASSLGASGDLYNEQFF.

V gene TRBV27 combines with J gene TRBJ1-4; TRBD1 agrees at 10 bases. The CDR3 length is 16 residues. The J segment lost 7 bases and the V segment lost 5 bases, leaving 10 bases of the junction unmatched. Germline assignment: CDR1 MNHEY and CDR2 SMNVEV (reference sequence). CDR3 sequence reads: CASSGETGTGAEKLFF. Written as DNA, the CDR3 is TGTGCCAGCAGTGGGGAAACTGGGACAGGGGCTGAAAAACTGTTTTTT.

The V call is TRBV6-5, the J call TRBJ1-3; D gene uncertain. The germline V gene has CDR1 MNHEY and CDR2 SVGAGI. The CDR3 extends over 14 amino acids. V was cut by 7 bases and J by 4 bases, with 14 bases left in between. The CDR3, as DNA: TGTGCCAGCATCTCGAGAGGAGCGGGAAACACCATATATTTT. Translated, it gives CASISRGAGNTIYF.

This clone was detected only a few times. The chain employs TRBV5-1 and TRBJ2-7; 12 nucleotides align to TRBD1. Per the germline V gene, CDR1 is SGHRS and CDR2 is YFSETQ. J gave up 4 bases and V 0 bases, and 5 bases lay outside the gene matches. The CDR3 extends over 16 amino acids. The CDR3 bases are TGCGCCAGCAGCTTGGCCCCGGGACAGGGGGCGTACGAGCAGTACTTC. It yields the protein CASSLAPGQGAYEQYF.

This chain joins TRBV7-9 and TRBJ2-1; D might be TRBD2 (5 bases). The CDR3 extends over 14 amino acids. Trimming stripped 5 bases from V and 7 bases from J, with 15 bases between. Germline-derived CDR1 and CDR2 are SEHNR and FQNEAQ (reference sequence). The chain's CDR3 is CASSPPLTGNEQFF. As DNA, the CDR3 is TGTGCCAGCAGCCCCCCACTTACGGGGAATGAGCAGTTCTTC.

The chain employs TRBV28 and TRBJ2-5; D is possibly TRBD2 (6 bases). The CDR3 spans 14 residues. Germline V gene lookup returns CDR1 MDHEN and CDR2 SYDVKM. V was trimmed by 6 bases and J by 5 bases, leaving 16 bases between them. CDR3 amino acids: CASRIGEAQETQYF. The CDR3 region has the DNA TGTGCCAGCAGAATCGGGGAGGCACAGGAGACCCAGTACTTC.

CDR3 bases: TGTGCCAGCAGGAAATTTACGGGGGGTAATGAAAAACTGTTTTTT. Its protein is CASRKFTGGNEKLFF. This rearrangement joins TRBV27 to TRBJ1-4, with D perhaps matching TRBD1 (5 bases). V was shortened by 6 bases and J by 4 bases, with 15 bases between the two germline ends. CDR3 length: 15 amino acids. Germline lookup yields CDR1 MNHEY and CDR2 SMNVEV (reference sequence).

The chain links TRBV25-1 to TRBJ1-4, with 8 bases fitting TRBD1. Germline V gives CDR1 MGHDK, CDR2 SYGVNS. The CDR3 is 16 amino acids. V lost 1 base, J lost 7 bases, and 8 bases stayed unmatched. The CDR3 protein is CASSEFSGTGGEKLFF. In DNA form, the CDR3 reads TGTGCCAGCAGTGAATTCTCGGGGACAGGAGGTGAAAAACTGTTTTTT.

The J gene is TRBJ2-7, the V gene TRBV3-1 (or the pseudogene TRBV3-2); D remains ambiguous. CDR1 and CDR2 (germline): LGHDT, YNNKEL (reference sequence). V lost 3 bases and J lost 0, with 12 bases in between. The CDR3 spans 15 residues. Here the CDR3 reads CASSQASLSSYEQYF. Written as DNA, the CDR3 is TGTGCCAGCAGCCAGGCCTCCTTAAGCTCCTACGAGCAGTACTTC.

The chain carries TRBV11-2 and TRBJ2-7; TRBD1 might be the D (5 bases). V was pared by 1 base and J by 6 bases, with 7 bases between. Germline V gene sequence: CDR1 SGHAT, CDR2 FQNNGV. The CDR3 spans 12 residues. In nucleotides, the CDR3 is TGTGCCAGCAGCTTAGGGCAGGGCGAGCAGTACTTC. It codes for CASSLGQGEQYF.

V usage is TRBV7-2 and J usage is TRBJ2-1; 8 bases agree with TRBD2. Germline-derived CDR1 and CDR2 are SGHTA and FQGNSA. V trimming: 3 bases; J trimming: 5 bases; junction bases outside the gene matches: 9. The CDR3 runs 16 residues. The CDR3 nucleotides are TGTGCCAGCAGCTTGCTCAGACTAGCGACGAACAATGAGCAGTTCTTC. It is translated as CASSLLRLATNNEQFF.

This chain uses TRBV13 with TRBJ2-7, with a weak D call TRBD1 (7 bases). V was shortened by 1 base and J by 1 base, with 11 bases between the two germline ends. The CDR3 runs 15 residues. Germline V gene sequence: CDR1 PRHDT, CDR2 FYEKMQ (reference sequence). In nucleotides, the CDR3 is TGTGCCAGCAGCTTAGTTCCAGGGGGGTCCTACGAGCAGTACTTC. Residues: CASSLVPGGSYEQYF.

CDR3 sequence reads: CASSSSPYGYTF. Here the CDR3 DNA reads TGTGCCAGCAGTTCCTCTCCCTATGGCTACACCTTC. The V gene is TRBV27, the J gene TRBJ1-2; no firm D call. This CDR3 comprises 12 residues. Deletions cut 4 bases from V and 4 bases from J, with 7 bases between. CDR1 is MNHEY and CDR2 is SMNVEV in the germline V gene (reference sequence).

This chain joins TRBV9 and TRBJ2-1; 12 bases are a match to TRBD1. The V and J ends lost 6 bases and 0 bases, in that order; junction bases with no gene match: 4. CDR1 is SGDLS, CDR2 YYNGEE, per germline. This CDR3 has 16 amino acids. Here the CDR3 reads CASTGTGGLSYNEQFF. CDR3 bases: TGTGCCAGCACCGGGACAGGGGGCCTCTCCTACAATGAGCAGTTCTTC.

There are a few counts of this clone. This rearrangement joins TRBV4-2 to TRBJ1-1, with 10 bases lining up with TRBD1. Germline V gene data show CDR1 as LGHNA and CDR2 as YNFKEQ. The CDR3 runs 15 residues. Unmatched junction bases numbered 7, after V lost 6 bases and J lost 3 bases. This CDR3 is CASRTRTGGDTEAFF. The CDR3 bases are TGTGCCAGCAGGACCCGGACAGGGGGGGACACTGAAGCTTTCTTT.

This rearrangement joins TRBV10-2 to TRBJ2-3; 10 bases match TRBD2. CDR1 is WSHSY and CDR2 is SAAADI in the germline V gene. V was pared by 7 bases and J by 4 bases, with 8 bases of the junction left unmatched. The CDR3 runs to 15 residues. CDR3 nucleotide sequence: TGCGCCAGCACCGATAGCGGGGGGCTTGCAGATACGCAGTATTTT. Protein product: CASTDSGGLADTQYF.

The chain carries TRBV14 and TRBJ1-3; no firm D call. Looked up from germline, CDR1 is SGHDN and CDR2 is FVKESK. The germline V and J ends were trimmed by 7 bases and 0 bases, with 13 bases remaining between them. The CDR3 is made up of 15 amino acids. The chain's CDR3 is CASTARVYSGNTIYF. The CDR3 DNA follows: TGTGCCAGCACTGCTCGGGTCTACTCTGGAAACACCATATATTTT.

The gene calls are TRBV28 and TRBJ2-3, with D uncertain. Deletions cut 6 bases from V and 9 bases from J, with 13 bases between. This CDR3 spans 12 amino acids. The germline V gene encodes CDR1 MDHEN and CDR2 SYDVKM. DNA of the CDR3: TGTGCCAGCAGCCCAGCACCGAGGACGCAGTATTTT. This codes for CASSPAPRTQYF.

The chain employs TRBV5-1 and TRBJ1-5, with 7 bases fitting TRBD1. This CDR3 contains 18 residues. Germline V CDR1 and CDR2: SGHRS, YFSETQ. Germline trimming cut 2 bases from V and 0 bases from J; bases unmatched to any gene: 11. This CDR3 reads CASSFGTESDNSNQPQHF. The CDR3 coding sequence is TGCGCCAGCAGCTTTGGGACAGAATCAGATAATAGCAATCAGCCCCAGCATTTT.

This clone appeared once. DNA for the CDR3: TGTGCCAGCAGTCCTTCCGCGTGGACTGAAGCTTTCTTT. This codes for CASSPSAWTEAFF. V usage is TRBV28 and J usage is TRBJ1-1; D ambiguous. CDR1 and CDR2 from the germline V gene are MDHEN and SYDVKM. The CDR3 is 13 residues long. V gave up 5 bases and J gave up 5 bases, with 12 bases separating them.

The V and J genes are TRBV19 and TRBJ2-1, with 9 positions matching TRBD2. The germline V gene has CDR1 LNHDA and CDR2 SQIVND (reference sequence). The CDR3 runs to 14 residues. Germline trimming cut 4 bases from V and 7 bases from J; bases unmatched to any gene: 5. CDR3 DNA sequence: TGTGCCAGTAGTAGCGGGGGGGCCATTAATGAGCAGTTCTTC. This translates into CASSSGGAINEQFF.

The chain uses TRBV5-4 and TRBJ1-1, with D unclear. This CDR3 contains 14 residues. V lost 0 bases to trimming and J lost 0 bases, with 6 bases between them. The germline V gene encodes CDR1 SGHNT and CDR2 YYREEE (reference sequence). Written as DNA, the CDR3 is TGTGCCAGCAGCTTGGACAGTATGAACACTGAAGCTTTCTTT. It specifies CASSLDSMNTEAFF.